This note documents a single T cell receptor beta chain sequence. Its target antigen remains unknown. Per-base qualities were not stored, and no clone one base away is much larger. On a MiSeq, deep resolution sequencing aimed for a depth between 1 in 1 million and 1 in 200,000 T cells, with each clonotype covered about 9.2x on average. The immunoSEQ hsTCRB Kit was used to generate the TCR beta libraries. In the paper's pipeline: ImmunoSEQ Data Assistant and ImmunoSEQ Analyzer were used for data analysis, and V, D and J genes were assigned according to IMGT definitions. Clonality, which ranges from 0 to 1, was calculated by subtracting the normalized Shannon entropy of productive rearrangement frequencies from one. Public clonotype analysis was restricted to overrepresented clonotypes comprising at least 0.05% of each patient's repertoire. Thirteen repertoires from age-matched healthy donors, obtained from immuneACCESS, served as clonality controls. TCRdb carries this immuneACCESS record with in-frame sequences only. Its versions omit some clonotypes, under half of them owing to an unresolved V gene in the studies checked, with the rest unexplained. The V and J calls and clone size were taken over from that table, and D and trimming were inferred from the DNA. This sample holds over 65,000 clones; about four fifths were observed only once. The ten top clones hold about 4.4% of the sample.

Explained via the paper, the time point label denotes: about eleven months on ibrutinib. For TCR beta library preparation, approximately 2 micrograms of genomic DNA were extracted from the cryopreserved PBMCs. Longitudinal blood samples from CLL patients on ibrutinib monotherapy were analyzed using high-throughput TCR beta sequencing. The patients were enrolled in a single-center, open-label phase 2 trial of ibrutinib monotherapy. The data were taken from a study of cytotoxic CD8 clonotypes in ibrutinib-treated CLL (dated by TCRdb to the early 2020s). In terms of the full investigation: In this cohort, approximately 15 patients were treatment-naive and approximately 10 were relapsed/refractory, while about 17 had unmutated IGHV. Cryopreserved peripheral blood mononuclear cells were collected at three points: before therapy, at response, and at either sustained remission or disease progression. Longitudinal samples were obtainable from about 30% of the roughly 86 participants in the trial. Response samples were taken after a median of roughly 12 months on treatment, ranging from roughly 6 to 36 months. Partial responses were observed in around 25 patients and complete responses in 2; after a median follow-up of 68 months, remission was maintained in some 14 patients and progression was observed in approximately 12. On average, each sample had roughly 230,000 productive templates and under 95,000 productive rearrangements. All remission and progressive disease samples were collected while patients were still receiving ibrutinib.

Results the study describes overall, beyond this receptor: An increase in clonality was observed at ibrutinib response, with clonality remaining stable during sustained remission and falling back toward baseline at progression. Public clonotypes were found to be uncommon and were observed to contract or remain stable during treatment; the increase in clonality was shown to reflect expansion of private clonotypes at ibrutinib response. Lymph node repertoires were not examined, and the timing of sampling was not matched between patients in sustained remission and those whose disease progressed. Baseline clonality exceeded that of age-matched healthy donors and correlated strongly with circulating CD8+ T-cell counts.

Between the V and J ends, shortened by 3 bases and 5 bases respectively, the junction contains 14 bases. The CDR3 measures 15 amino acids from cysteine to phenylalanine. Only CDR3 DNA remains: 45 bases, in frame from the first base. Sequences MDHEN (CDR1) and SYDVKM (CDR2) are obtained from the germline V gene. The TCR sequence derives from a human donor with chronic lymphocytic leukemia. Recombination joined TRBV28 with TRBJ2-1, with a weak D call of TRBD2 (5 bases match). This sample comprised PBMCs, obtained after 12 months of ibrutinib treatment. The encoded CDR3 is CASSLMASPNNEQFF. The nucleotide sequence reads TGTGCCAGCAGTTTGATGGCTAGCCCAAACAATGAGCAGTTCTTC.